This T cell receptor (beta chain) was obtained from a study of T cell responses to AZD1222 COVID-19 vaccine. Study-level findings and limits: Mostly white British, mostly female donors; authors suggested clonal diversity may be underestimated.

Comment on this clone: Its antigen is not known.

Data came from immunoSEQ multiplex PCR; TCRdb stores just in-frame clones and leaves some out. Of over 130,000 clones detected, 80% to 90% appear once; the ten largest clones hold approximately 3.5%. CDR3 length: 15 residues. Germline lookup yields CDR1 SEHNR and CDR2 FQNEAQ (reference sequence). V was trimmed by 3 bases and J by 7 bases, leaving 15 bases between them. The clonotype comes from an adult in good health. This sample comprised peripheral blood, obtained on day 0 of AZD1222 vaccination. J is TRBJ2-2 and V is TRBV7-9; D not resolved. The CDR3 protein is CASSFLRGVDGELFF. CDR3 coding DNA: TGTGCCAGCAGCTTTCTCCGTGGGGTTGACGGGGAGCTGTTTTTT.